This T cell receptor beta chain was observed in a study of cytomegalovirus exposure and HLA in healthy donors. Turning to the study itself: Genetic ancestry analysis placed over 75% of the roughly 400 donors that were genotyped in the Caucasian-associated cluster. Study-wide findings and caveats: Presence/absence analyses rested on an assumption that sequencing depth was roughly uniform across donors.

PCR involved 60 Vbeta and 13 Jbeta primers. Assay: immunoSEQ multiplex PCR; the TCRdb copy retains only in-frame clones and omits some. The sample consists of some 120,000 clones, over 15% of them appearing once. As to this clone: Its specificity is unknown.

The V end was cut by 0 bases, the J end by 1 base, with 9 bases between. Germline CDR1 MNHEY, CDR2 SVGAGI. CDR3 length: 15 residues. The chain couples TRBV6-5 to TRBJ2-5; D remains unclear. The sequenced sample was PBMCs. This TCR derives from a woman under 30 in good health and CMV-seronegative. CDR3 in DNA: TGTGCCAGCAGTTACTCGCTGTACAGCCAAGAGACCCAGTACTTC. Protein: CASSYSLYSQETQYF.